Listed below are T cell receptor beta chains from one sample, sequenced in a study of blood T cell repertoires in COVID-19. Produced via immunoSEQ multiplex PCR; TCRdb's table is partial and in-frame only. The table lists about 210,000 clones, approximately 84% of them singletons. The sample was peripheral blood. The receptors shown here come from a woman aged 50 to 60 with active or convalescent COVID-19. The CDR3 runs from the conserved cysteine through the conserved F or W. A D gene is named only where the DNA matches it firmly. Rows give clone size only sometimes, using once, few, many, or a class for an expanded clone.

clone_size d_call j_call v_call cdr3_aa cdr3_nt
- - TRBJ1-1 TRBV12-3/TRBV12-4 CASSMKGGAFF TGTGCCAGCAGTATGAAAGGGGGAGCTTTCTTT
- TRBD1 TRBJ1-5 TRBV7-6 CASSLGQGVRQPQHF TGTGCCAGCAGCTTGGGGCAGGGGGTACGGCAGCCCCAGCATTTT
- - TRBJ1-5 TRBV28 CASLDSPNQPQHF TGTGCCAGCCTTGACAGCCCCAATCAGCCCCAGCATTTT
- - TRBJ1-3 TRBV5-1 CASSLAGAGGNTIYF TGCGCCAGCAGCTTGGCAGGGGCTGGCGGAAACACCATATATTTT
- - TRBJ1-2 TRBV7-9 CASSLDDGRGYGYTF TGTGCCAGCAGCTTAGACGACGGAAGGGGCTATGGCTACACCTTC
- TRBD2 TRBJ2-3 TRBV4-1 CASSRGSGGHSTDTQYF TGCGCCAGCAGCCGGGGCAGCGGGGGACATAGCACAGATACGCAGTATTTT
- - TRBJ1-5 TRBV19 CASTNIGQGFGQPQHF TGTGCCAGTACTAACATCGGTCAGGGTTTCGGTCAGCCCCAGCATTTT
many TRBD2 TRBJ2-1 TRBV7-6 CASSFLTSGGGEQFF TGTGCCAGCAGCTTCCTGACTAGCGGGGGGGGTGAGCAGTTCTTC
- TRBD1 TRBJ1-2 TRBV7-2 CASSSGTVNHGYTF TGTGCCAGCAGCTCCGGGACAGTAAACCATGGCTACACCTTC
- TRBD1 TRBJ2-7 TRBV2 CASNQQGNYEQYF TGTGCCAGCAACCAACAGGGGAACTACGAGCAGTACTTC
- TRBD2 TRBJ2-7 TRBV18 CASSPVRSSGRIIPYEQYF TGTGCCAGCTCACCAGTTCGATCTAGCGGGAGAATTATCCCCTACGAGCAGTACTTC
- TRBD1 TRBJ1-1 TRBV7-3 CASSPRTGLEAFF TGTGCCAGCAGCCCCCGGACAGGCCTTGAAGCTTTCTTT
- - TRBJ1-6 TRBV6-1 CASSDLTGLVGDSPLHF TGTGCCAGCAGTGATCTCACAGGGTTAGTTGGTGATTCACCCCTCCACTTT
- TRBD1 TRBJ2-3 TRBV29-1 CSVTPGTGTDTQYF TGCAGCGTCACTCCCGGGACAGGGACAGATACGCAGTATTTT
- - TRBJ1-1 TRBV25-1 CASSAPRNTEAFF TGTGCCAGCAGTGCCCCCAGAAACACTGAAGCTTTCTTT
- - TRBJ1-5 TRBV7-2 CASSPEREGQPQHF TGTGCCAGCAGCCCCGAACGGGAGGGCCAGCCCCAGCATTTT
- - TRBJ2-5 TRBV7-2 CASSLSAGGGETQYF TGTGCCAGCAGCTTATCGGCAGGGGGAGGAGAGACCCAGTACTTC
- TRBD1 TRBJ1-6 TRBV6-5 CASRADRGRSPLHF TGTGCCAGCAGAGCAGACAGGGGGCGTTCACCCCTCCACTTT
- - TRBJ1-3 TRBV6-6 CASSFQAPSGNTIYF TGTGCCAGCAGTTTTCAGGCCCCCTCTGGAAACACCATATATTTT
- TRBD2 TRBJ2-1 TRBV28 CASLGLATWSSYNEQFF TGTGCCAGCCTTGGACTAGCGACTTGGAGCTCCTACAATGAGCAGTTCTTC
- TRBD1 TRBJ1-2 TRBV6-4 CASSEEGRGTLGYGYTF TGTGCCAGCAGTGAAGAGGGCAGGGGGACCTTAGGCTATGGCTACACCTTC
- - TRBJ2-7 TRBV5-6 CASRGAYEQYF TGTGCCAGCAGAGGAGCTTACGAGCAGTACTTC
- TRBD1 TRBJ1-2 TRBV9 CASSGRQGSSYGYTF TGTGCCAGCAGCGGAAGACAGGGATCGAGCTATGGCTACACCTTC
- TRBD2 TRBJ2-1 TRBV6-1 CASSGRSGTSGYNEQFF TGTGCCAGCAGTGGGAGGTCCGGGACTAGCGGATACAATGAGCAGTTCTTC
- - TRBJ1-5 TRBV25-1 CASSETGLGNQPQHF TGTGCCAGCAGTGAAACAGGGCTGGGCAATCAGCCCCAGCATTTT
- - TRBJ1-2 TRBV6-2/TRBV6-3 CASSLDTGTTVDYGYTF TGTGCCAGCAGTTTAGATACCGGGACTACAGTCGACTATGGCTACACCTTC
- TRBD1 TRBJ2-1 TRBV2 CARTTGTSSYNEQFF TGTGCCAGAACGACAGGGACGAGCTCCTACAATGAGCAGTTCTTC
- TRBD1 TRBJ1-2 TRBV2 CASSTGTGGWGYTF TGTGCCAGCAGCACCGGGACAGGGGGCTGGGGCTACACCTTC
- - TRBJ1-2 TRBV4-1 CASSLPFGYTF TGCGCCAGCAGCCTTCCTTTCGGCTACACCTTC
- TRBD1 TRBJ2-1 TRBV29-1 CSTRQGYDEQFF TGCAGCACACGACAGGGTTACGATGAGCAGTTCTTC
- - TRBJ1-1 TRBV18 CASSPKGDTEAFF TGTGCCAGCTCACCAAAGGGGGACACTGAAGCTTTCTTT
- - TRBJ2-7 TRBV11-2 CASSLAGSSYEQYF TGTGCCAGCAGCTTAGCGGGAAGCTCCTACGAGCAGTACTTC
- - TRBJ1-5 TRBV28 CASSFQAGGEDQPQHF TGTGCCAGCAGTTTTCAGGCGGGGGGCGAGGATCAGCCCCAGCATTTT
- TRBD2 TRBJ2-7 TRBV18 CASSPTGGGTYEQYF TGTGCCAGCTCACCGACCGGCGGGGGTACCTACGAGCAGTACTTC
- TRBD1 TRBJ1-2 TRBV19 CASSLPGTGTSYTF TGTGCCAGTAGTCTCCCCGGGACAGGGACGAGCTACACCTTC
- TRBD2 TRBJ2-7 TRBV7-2 CASSGTSGRWSSYEQYF TGTGCCAGCAGCGGAACTAGCGGGAGATGGAGCTCCTACGAGCAGTACTTC
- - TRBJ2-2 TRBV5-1 CASSPPTGTNTGELFF TGCGCCAGCAGCCCCCCCACGGGTACGAACACCGGGGAGCTGTTTTTT
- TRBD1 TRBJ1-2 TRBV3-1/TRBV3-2 CASSQVPGQAGYTF TGTGCCAGCAGCCAGGTTCCGGGACAGGCCGGCTACACCTTC
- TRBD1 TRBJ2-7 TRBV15 CATSRGQYDEQYF TGTGCCACCAGCAGGGGACAGTACGACGAGCAGTACTTC
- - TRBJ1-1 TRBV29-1 CSAIKGGGNTEAFF TGCAGCGCCATAAAAGGGGGGGGGAACACTGAAGCTTTCTTT
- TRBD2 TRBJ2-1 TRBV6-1 CASSVISGGSSYNEQFF TGTGCCAGCAGTGTTATTAGCGGGGGGAGCTCCTACAATGAGCAGTTCTTC
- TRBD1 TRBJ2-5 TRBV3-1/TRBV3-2 CASSRLVTGGRIETQYF TGTGCCAGCAGCCGCCTGGTGACAGGGGGGAGGATAGAGACCCAGTACTTC
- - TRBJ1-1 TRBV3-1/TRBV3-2 CASSPSPNTEAFF TGTGCCAGCAGCCCCTCCCCGAACACTGAAGCTTTCTTT
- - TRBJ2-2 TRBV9 CASSPRGGDTGELFF TGTGCCAGCAGCCCCAGAGGGGGGGACACCGGGGAGCTGTTTTTT
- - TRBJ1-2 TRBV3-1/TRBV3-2 CASSQGALHGYTF TGTGCCAGCAGCCAGGGGGCGCTTCATGGCTACACCTTC
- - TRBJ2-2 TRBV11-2 CASRPKTGELFF TGTGCCAGCAGGCCGAAGACTGGGGAGCTGTTTTTT
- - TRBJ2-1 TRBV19 CATGRRAPYNEQFF TGTGCCACCGGGCGGAGGGCCCCCTACAATGAGCAGTTCTTC
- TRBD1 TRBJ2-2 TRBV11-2 CASSFLTGGVGGTGELFF TGTGCCAGCAGCTTTTTGACAGGGGGCGTCGGTGGTACCGGGGAGCTGTTTTTT
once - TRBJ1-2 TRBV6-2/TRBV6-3 CASSYGPGFYGYTF TGTGCCAGCAGTTATGGTCCAGGGTTCTATGGCTACACCTTC
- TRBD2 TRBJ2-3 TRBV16 CASSQWRGENTQYF TGTGCCAGCAGCCAATGGCGGGGGGAAAATACGCAGTATTTT
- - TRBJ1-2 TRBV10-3 CAIRPDRRELNYGYTF TGTGCCATCAGACCAGACAGGCGGGAGCTTAACTATGGCTACACCTTC